This T cell receptor (beta chain) is from a study of beta chain features in type 1 diabetes. The overall study: Patients looked much like healthy donors when it came to age, gender and cell yields.

One heparinised draw, averaging roughly 0.12 L, was taken per donor. The V end lost 8 bases, the J end lost 0 bases, and 13 bases lay between the germline ends. Germline CDR1 reads KGHSH; CDR2 reads LQKENI. This CDR3 has 14 residues. What was sequenced were expressed TCRB transcripts, since all of the isolated RNA had been reverse transcribed. Produced via immunoSEQ multiplex PCR; TCRdb's table is partial and in-frame only. The data contain 100,000 to 150,000 clones, 9% of them singletons. General study findings and limits: Shorter TCRB CDR3s, moderately but significantly so, were found in Type 1 diabetes patients in all four CD4+ subsets. Insertions were fewer and deletions more numerous at VDJ junctions in type 1 diabetes patients. The naive, central memory and Treg TCRB repertoires showed an apparent similarity that was greater among patients than among healthy donors.

Notes on this clone: Antigen specificity is unknown.

The chain employs TRBV18 and TRBJ1-1; TRBD1 might be the D (6 bases). The material sequenced was central memory CD4+ T cells from blood. The origin of this receptor is a man aged 25 to 40 with type 1 diabetes. The CDR3: CASTGGSMNTEAFF. The CDR3 DNA sequence: TGTGCCAGCACGGGGGGCAGCATGAACACTGAAGCTTTCTTT.